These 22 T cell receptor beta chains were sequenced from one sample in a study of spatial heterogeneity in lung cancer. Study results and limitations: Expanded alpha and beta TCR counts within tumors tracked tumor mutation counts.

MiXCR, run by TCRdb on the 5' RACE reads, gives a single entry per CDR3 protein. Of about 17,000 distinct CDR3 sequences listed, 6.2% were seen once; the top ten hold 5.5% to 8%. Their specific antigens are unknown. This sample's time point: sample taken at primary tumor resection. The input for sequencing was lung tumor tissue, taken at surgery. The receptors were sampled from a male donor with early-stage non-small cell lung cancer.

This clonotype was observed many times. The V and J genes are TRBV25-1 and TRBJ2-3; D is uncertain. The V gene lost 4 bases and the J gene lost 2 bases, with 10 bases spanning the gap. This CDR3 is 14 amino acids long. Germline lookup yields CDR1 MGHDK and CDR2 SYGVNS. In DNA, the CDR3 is TGTGCCAGCAGTGGTGGTAGATCCACAGATACGCAGTATTTT. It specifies CASSGGRSTDTQYF.

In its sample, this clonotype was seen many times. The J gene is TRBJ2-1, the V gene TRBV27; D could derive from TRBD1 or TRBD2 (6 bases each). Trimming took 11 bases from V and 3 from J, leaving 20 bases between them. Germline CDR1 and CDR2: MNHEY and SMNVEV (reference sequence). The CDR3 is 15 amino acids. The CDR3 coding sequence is TGTGCCTCTCGTGAGGGGGGACCCTACTACAATGAGCAGTTCTTC. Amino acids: CASREGGPYYNEQFF.

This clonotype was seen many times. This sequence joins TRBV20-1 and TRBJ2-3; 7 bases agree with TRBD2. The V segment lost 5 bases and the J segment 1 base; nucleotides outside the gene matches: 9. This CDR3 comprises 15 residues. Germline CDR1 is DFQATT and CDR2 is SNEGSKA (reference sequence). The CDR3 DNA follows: TGCAGTGCTGGGGTCCGGGAGGTTGGCACAGATACGCAGTATTTT. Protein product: CSAGVREVGTDTQYF.

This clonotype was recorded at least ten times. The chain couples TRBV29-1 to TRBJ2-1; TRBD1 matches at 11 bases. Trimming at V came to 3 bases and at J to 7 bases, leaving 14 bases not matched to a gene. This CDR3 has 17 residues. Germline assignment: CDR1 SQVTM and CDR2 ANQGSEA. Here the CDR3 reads CSVETSLGQGAGNEQFF. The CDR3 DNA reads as TGCAGCGTTGAGACTAGCCTCGGACAGGGGGCTGGGAATGAGCAGTTCTTC.

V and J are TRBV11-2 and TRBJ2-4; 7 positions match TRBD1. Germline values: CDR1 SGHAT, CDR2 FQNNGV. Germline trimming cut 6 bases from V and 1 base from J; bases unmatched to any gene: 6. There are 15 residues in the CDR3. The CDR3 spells CASRGAGGAKNIQYF. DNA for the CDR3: TGTGCCAGCAGAGGGGCAGGGGGTGCCAAAAACATTCAGTACTTC.

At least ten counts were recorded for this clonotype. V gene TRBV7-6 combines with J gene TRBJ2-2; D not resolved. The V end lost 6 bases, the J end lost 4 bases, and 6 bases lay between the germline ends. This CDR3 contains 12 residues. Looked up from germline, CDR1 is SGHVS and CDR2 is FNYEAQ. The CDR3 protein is CASRPTTGELFF. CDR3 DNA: TGTGCCAGCAGACCTACCACCGGGGAGCTGTTTTTT.

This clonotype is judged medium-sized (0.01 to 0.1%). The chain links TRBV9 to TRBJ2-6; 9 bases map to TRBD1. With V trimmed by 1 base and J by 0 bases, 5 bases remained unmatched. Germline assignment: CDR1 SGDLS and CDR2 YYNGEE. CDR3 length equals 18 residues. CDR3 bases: TGTGCCAGCAGCGTAAGGGGGACAGGGTTCTCTGGGGCCAACGTCCTGACTTTC. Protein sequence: CASSVRGTGFSGANVLTF.

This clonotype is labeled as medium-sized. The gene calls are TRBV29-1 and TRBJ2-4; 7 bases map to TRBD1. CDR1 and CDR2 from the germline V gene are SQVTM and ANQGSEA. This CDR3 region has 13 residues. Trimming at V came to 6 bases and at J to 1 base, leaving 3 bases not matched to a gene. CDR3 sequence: CSVRTGAKNIQYF. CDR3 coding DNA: TGCAGCGTGAGGACAGGTGCCAAAAACATTCAGTACTTC.

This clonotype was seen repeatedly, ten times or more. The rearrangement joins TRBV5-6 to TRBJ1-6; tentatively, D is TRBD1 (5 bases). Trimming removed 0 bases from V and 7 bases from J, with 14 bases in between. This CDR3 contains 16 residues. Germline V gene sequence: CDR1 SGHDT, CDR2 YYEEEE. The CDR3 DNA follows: TGTGCCAGCAGCTTGGCCATGGGACGGGACAATTCACCCCTCCACTTT. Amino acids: CASSLAMGRDNSPLHF.

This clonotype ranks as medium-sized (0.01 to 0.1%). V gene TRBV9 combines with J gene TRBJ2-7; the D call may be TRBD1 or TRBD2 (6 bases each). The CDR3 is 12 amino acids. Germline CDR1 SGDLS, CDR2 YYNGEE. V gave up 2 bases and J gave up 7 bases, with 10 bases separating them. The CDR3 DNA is TGTGCCAGCAGCGTCCTAGGGGGGGAGCAGTACTTC. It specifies CASSVLGGEQYF.

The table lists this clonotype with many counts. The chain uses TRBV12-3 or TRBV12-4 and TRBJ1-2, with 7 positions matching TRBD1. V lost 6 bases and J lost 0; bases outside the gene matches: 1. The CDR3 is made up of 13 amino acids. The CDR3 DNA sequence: TGTGCCAGCAGAGACAGGGCTAACTATGGCTACACCTTC. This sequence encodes CASRDRANYGYTF.

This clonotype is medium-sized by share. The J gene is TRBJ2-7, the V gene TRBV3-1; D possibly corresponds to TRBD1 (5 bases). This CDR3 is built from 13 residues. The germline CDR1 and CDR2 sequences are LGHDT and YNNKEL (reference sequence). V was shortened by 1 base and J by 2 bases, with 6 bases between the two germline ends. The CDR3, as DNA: TGTGCCAGCAGCCAAGCCAGGGCCTACGAGCAGTACTTC. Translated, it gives CASSQARAYEQYF.

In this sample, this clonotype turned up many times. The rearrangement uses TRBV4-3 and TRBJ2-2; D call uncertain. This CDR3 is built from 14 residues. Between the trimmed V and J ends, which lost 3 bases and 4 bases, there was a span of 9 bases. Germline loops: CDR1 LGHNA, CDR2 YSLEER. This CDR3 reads CASSQGPFTGELFF. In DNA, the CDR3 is TGCGCCAGCAGCCAGGGTCCGTTCACCGGGGAGCTGTTTTTT.

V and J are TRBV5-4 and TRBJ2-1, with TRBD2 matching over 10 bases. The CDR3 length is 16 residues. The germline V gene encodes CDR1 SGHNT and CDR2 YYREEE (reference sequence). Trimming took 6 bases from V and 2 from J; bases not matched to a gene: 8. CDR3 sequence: CASTPSSGGAYNEQFF. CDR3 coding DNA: TGTGCCAGCACACCTTCTAGCGGGGGAGCCTACAATGAGCAGTTCTTC.

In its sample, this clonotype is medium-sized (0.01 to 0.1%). The CDR3 here is CASSILSTVTEAFF. For the CDR3, the DNA is TGTGCCAGCAGTATCCTCTCGACAGTCACTGAAGCTTTCTTT. The rearrangement uses TRBV28 and TRBJ1-1; D perhaps matches TRBD1 (5 bases). V lost 5 bases and J lost 4, with 14 bases in between. CDR3 size: 14 residues. CDR1 and CDR2 (germline): MDHEN, SYDVKM.

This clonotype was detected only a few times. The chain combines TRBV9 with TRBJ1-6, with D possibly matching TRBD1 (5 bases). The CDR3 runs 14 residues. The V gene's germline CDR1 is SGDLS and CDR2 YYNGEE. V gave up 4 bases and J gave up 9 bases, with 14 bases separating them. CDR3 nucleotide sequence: TGTGCCAGCAGCCCCCAGAGGGGCCCTTCACCCCTCCACTTT. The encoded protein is CASSPQRGPSPLHF.

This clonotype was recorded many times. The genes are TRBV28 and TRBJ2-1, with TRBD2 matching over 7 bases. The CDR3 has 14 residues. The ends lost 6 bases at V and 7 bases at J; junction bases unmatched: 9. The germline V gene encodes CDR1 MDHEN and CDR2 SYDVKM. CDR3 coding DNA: TGTGCCAGCAGCTCCCCAGGGAGGGTAAATGAGCAGTTCTTC. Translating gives CASSSPGRVNEQFF.

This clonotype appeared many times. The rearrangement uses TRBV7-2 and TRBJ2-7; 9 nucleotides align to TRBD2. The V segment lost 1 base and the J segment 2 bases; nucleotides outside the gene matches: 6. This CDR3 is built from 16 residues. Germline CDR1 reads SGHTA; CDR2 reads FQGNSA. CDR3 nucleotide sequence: TGTGCCAGCAGCTTAGAGGGACTAGCCAGGCCCTACGAGCAGTACTTC. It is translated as CASSLEGLARPYEQYF.

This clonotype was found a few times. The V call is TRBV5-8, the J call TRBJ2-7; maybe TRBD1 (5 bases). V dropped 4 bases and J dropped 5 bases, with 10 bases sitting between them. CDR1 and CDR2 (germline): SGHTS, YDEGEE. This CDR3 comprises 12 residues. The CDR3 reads CASSIRAHEQYF. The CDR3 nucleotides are TGTGCCAGCAGCATCAGGGCCCACGAGCAGTACTTC.

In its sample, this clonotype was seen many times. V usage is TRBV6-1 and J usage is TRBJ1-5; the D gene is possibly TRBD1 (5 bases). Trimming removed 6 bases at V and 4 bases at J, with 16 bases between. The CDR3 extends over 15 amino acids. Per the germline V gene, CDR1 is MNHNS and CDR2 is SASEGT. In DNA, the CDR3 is TGTGCCAGCAGGGCGTGGGGCGGTGAAAATCAGCCCCAGCATTTT. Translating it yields CASRAWGGENQPQHF.

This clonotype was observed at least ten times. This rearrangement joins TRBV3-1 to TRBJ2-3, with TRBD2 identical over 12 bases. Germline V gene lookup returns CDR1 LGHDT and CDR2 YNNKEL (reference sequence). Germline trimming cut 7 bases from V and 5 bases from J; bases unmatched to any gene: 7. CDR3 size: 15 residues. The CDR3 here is CASTRRLAGEDTQYF. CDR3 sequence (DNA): TGTGCCAGCACCCGAAGACTAGCGGGAGAAGATACGCAGTATTTT.

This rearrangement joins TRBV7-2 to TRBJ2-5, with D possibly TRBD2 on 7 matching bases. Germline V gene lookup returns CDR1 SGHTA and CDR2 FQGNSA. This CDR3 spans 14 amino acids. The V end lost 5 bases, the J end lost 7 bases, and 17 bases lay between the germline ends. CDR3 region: CASSPWGGAWTQYF. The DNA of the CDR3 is TGTGCCAGCAGCCCGTGGGGGGGGGCTTGGACCCAGTACTTC.